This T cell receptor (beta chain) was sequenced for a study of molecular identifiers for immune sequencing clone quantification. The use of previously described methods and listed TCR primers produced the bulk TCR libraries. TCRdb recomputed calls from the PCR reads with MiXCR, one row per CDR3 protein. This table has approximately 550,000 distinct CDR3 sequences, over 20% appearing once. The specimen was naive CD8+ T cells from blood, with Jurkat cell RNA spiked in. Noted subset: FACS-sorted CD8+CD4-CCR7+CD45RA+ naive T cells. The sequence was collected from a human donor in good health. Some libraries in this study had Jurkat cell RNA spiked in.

For the CDR3, the DNA is TGTGCCATCAGCGCGTCGACAGGGGCGCACACTGAAGCTTTCTTT. Translation: CAISASTGAHTEAFF. The chain joins TRBV10-3 to TRBJ1-1; 8 bases align to TRBD1. Germline CDR1 ENHRY, CDR2 SYGVKD. V trimming: 6 bases; J trimming: 3 bases; junction bases outside the gene matches: 9. The CDR3 runs to 15 residues.